One T cell receptor beta chain is described in this entry. This record comes from a study of blood T cell repertoires in COVID-19. Whole-study context: Material from acute and convalescent COVID-19 was sourced from the United States, Italy and Spain. The analysed material was cDNA or gDNA that came from T cells, B-cell-depleted T cells, or PBMCs.

Per the original methods: Amplification of reference gene primers was used by the study to estimate nucleated cell counts. Measured with immunoSEQ multiplex PCR; TCRdb has only the in-frame clones, and not every one. The V and J calls and the clone size are those of that table, but D and trimming were determined from the DNA. Counted here are 410,000 or so clones, 75% to 90% occurring once; the ten biggest clones make up more than 1.4%. Germline lookup yields CDR1 SGHRS and CDR2 YFSETQ. With V trimmed by 6 bases and J by 3 bases, 8 bases remained unmatched. The CDR3 length is 14 residues. The sample comprised peripheral blood. The source is a woman in her twenties or thirties with active or convalescent COVID-19. The chain has TRBV5-1 and TRBJ2-7; TRBD1 aligns across 8 bases. CDR3 DNA sequence: TGCGCCAGCACCTCCGGGACAGGCATCTACGAGCAGTACTTC. Translating it yields CASTSGTGIYEQYF. Looking up the rest from reference TRBV5-1 and TRBJ2-7 gives the full variable domain: KAGVTQTPRYLIKTRGQQVTLSCSPISGHRSVSWYQQTPGQGLQFLFEYFSETQRNKGNFPGRFSGRQFSNSRSEMNVSTLELGDSALYLCASTSGTGIYEQYFGPGTRLTVT.